These T cell receptor beta chains were read from a single sample in a study of CD8+ T cells in alopecia areata. Method: immunoSEQ multiplex PCR; TCRdb's copy keeps in-frame clones and lacks some. The data show approximately 150,000 clones, around 57% seen once. Sequenced material: CD4+ T cells sorted from blood. The receptors come from a human donor in good health. Each CDR3 is given with its conserved first and last residue. Each record gives: V gene, J gene, CDR3 length, CDR3 protein.

v_call: TRBV9; j_call: TRBJ1-1; cdr3_length: 13; cdr3_aa: CASSQRGGTEAFF
v_call: TRBV5-1; j_call: TRBJ1-2; cdr3_length: 13; cdr3_aa: CASSDGTAYGYTF
v_call: TRBV15; j_call: TRBJ2-5; cdr3_length: 14; cdr3_aa: CATSPTGLGETQYF
v_call: TRBV6-6; j_call: TRBJ1-5; cdr3_length: 14; cdr3_aa: CASRGQGLGQPQHF
v_call: TRBV6-5; j_call: TRBJ1-1; cdr3_length: 13; cdr3_aa: CASSYQRNTEAFF
v_call: TRBV7-8; j_call: TRBJ1-1; cdr3_length: 15; cdr3_aa: CASSFFSGGNTEAFF
v_call: TRBV5-6; j_call: TRBJ2-5; cdr3_length: 14; cdr3_aa: CASSFLQGGETQYF
v_call: TRBV30; j_call: TRBJ2-7; cdr3_length: 11; cdr3_aa: CAWSWSYEQYF
v_call: TRBV30; j_call: TRBJ2-7; cdr3_length: 10; cdr3_aa: CAWRAVEQYF
v_call: TRBV19; j_call: TRBJ2-1; cdr3_length: 14; cdr3_aa: CASSPSGGGGEQFF
v_call: TRBV6-5; j_call: TRBJ2-3; cdr3_length: 12; cdr3_aa: CASKDHKRTQYF
v_call: TRBV13; j_call: TRBJ2-5; cdr3_length: 15; cdr3_aa: CASSPGTSGRETQYF
v_call: TRBV7-9; j_call: TRBJ1-2; cdr3_length: 13; cdr3_aa: CASTTQGNYGYTF
v_call: TRBV7-2; j_call: TRBJ1-2; cdr3_length: 16; cdr3_aa: CASSTGLGGLNYGYTF
v_call: TRBV29-1; j_call: TRBJ2-1; cdr3_length: 11; cdr3_aa: CSVPRLGGAFF
v_call: TRBV27; j_call: TRBJ2-1; cdr3_length: 14; cdr3_aa: CASSLESSYNEQFF
v_call: TRBV29-1; j_call: TRBJ2-5; cdr3_length: 17; cdr3_aa: CSVGLAGGPGSLETQYF
v_call: TRBV30; j_call: TRBJ2-3; cdr3_length: 13; cdr3_aa: CASSSGRTDTQYF
v_call: TRBV7-6; j_call: TRBJ2-6; cdr3_length: 15; cdr3_aa: CASSYTGAGANVLTF
v_call: TRBV29-1; j_call: TRBJ1-1; cdr3_length: 13; cdr3_aa: CSVRLGQGTEAFF
v_call: TRBV28; j_call: TRBJ1-2; cdr3_length: 12; cdr3_aa: CASSVHLYGYTF
v_call: TRBV5-1; j_call: TRBJ2-2; cdr3_length: 16; cdr3_aa: CASSLVRTGATGELFF
v_call: TRBV29-1; j_call: TRBJ2-7; cdr3_length: 14; cdr3_aa: CSVKSGQGVHEQYF
v_call: TRBV7-8; j_call: TRBJ2-7; cdr3_length: 14; cdr3_aa: CASSALDRANEQYF
v_call: TRBV4-2; j_call: TRBJ2-7; cdr3_length: 17; cdr3_aa: CASSQEKTSGGSYEQYF
v_call: TRBV30; j_call: TRBJ1-1; cdr3_length: 13; cdr3_aa: CAWKRQIDTEAFF
v_call: TRBV28; j_call: TRBJ1-2; cdr3_length: 13; cdr3_aa: CASRRQGANHYTF
v_call: TRBV29-1; j_call: TRBJ2-4; cdr3_length: 15; cdr3_aa: CSVGGRQGAGNIQYF
v_call: TRBV2; j_call: TRBJ2-7; cdr3_length: 14; cdr3_aa: CASSDSGTTYEQYF
v_call: TRBV19; j_call: TRBJ1-1; cdr3_length: 13; cdr3_aa: CASSIKRNTEAFF
v_call: TRBV7-8; j_call: TRBJ2-5; cdr3_length: 14; cdr3_aa: CAGGGVAGYETQYF
v_call: TRBV9; j_call: TRBJ2-6; cdr3_length: 17; cdr3_aa: CASSVRIWGSGANVLTF
v_call: TRBV18; j_call: TRBJ2-5; cdr3_length: 15; cdr3_aa: CASSPRQGDQETQYF
v_call: TRBV10-3; j_call: TRBJ2-7; cdr3_length: 13; cdr3_aa: CAIRPDTSYEQYF
v_call: TRBV7-2; j_call: TRBJ2-2; cdr3_length: 15; cdr3_aa: CASSLALGQTGELFF
v_call: TRBV2; j_call: TRBJ1-5; cdr3_length: 15; cdr3_aa: CASSDSGGLLRPQHF
v_call: TRBV6-6; j_call: TRBJ2-7; cdr3_length: 12; cdr3_aa: CASTPDSYEQYF
v_call: TRBV12-5; j_call: TRBJ2-1; cdr3_length: 16; cdr3_aa: CASGTGMGRVYNEQFF
v_call: TRBV29-1; j_call: TRBJ2-1; cdr3_length: 15; cdr3_aa: CSVEKAGAYVNEQFF
v_call: TRBV5-1; j_call: TRBJ2-3; cdr3_length: 14; cdr3_aa: CASSLEDRADTQYF
v_call: TRBV4-1; j_call: TRBJ2-1; cdr3_length: 18; cdr3_aa: CASSHGKTDSSSYNEQFF
v_call: TRBV19; j_call: TRBJ1-1; cdr3_length: 13; cdr3_aa: CASSSRGNTEAFF